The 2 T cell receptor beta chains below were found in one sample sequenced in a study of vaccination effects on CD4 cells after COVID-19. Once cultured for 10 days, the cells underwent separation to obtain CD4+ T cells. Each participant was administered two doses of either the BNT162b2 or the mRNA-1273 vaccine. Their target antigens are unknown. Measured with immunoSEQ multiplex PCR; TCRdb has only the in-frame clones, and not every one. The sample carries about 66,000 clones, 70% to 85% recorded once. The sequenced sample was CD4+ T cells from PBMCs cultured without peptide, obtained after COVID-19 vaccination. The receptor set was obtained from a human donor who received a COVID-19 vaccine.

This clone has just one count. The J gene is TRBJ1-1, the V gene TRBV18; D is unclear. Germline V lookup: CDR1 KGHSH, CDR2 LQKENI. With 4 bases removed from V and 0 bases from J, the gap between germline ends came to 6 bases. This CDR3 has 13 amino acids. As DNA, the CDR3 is TGTGCCAGCTCACAGGGCCTGAACACTGAAGCTTTCTTT. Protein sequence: CASSQGLNTEAFF.

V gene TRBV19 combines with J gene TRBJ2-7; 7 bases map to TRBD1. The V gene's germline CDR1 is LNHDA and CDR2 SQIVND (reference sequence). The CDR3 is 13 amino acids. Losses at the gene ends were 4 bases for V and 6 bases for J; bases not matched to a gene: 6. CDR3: CASSTSRDSEQYV. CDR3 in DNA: TGTGCCAGTAGTACTAGCCGGGACAGCGAGCAGTACGTC.